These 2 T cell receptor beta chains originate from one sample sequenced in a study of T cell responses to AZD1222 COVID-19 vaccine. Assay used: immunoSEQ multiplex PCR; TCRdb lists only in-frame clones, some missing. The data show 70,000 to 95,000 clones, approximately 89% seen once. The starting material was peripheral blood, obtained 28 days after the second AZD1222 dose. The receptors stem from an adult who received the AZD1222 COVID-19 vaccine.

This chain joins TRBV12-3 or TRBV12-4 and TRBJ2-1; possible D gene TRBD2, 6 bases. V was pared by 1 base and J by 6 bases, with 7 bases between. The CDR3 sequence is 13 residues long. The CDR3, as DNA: TGTGCCAGCAGTTTAGGGGGGGTCAATGAGCAGTTCTTC. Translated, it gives CASSLGGVNEQFF.

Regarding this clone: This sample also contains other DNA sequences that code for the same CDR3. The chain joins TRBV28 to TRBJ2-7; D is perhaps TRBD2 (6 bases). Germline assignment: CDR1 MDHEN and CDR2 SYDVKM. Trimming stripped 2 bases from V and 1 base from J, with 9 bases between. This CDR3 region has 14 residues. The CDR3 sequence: CASSLPGLSYEQYF. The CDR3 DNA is TGTGCCAGCAGTTTACCGGGACTTTCCTACGAGCAGTACTTC. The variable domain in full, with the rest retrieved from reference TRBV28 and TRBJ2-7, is DVKVTQSSRYLVKRTGEKVFLECVQDMDHENMFWYRQDPGLGLRLIYFSYDVKMKEKGDIPEGYSVSREKKERFSLILESASTNQTSMYLCASSLPGLSYEQYFGPGTRLTVT.